A selection of T cell receptor beta chains follows, all from one sample in a study of cytomegalovirus exposure and HLA in healthy donors. Data came from immunoSEQ multiplex PCR; TCRdb stores just in-frame clones and leaves some out. The data show about 62,000 clones, about 82% seen once. Sequenced input: PBMCs. The source of these receptors is a young woman in good health and CMV-seronegative. Both conserved end residues are part of each CDR3. The D gene is left open where the match is weak. For some rows the clone size is stated as once, few or many, or as a class when expanded; others skip it.

TRBJ1-2 TRBV6-1 NA once TGTGCCAGCAGTGACCAGGGCAGGGCCTATGGCTACACCTTC CASSDQGRAYGYTF
TRBJ1-1 TRBV6-1 TRBD1 NA TGTGCCAGCAGATGGACAGGGGTGAACACTGAAGCTTTCTTT CASRWTGVNTEAFF
TRBJ1-5 TRBV28 NA NA TGTGCCAGCAGCAGCTTCAGGGCGCGGCATTTT CASSSFRARHF
TRBJ1-2 TRBV5-1 TRBD1 NA TGCGCCAGCAGCTTTCAGGGGGATGGCTACACCTTC CASSFQGDGYTF
TRBJ1-2 TRBV5-4 NA NA TGTGCCAGCAGCTCGGACACTAACTATGGCTACACCTTC CASSSDTNYGYTF
TRBJ2-2 TRBV7-2 NA NA TGTGCCAGCAGCGGGGGGACTCTACCCCAAGCCCCCACCGGGGAGCTGTTTTTT CASSGGTLPQAPTGELFF
TRBJ1-5 TRBV27 TRBD1 NA TGTGCCAGCAGTTTGGACAGGGGAGCAAAGCAGCCCCAGCATTTT CASSLDRGAKQPQHF
TRBJ2-7 TRBV7-9 TRBD1 NA TGTTCCATCGGGATAAGGGACAGGGCCTACCTCTCCTACGAGCAGTACTTC CSIGIRDRAYLSYEQYF
TRBJ2-5 TRBV7-9 NA NA TGTGCCAGCAGCTTGGGGGGAGTAGAGACCCAGTACTTC CASSLGGVETQYF
TRBJ1-3 TRBV5-1 NA NA TGCGCCAGCAGCTTGGGGCGGGCCTCTGGAAACACCATATATTTT CASSLGRASGNTIYF
TRBJ2-7 TRBV27 TRBD1 NA TGTGCCAGCAGTTCATTCCGGGACAGGGTTCACTTC CASSSFRDRVHF
TRBJ2-5 TRBV5-1 TRBD1 NA TGCGCCAGCAGCCGAGGGACAGGGGAAGAGACCCAGTACTTC CASSRGTGEETQYF
TRBJ2-6 TRBV29-1 NA NA TGCAGCGTTGCATGGGAGGGGGCTGGGGCCAACGTCCTGACTTTC CSVAWEGAGANVLTF
TRBJ1-1 TRBV5-1 NA NA TGCGCCAGCAGCTCCGCGACAGGCAGCACTGAAGCTTTCTTT CASSSATGSTEAFF
TRBJ1-4 TRBV5-1 NA NA TGCGCCAGCAGCTTGGGATCGGGGGGTAATGAAAAACTGTTTTTT CASSLGSGGNEKLFF
TRBJ2-7 TRBV14 TRBD1 once TGTGCCAGCAGCCGATGGGACAGGGTTCACGAGCAGTACTTC CASSRWDRVHEQYF
TRBJ1-1 TRBV7-2 NA NA TGTGCCAGCAGCTTGACAGGACACTTGCAAACTGAAGCTTTCTTT CASSLTGHLQTEAFF
TRBJ2-2 TRBV7-2 TRBD2 NA TGTGCCAGCAGCCTTAGCGGGGGATCCACCGGGGAGCTGTTTTTT CASSLSGGSTGELFF
TRBJ2-7 TRBV7-8 NA NA TGTGCCAGCAGCCCAGACAGCGCCTACGAAGGGCAGTACTTC CASSPDSAYEGQYF
TRBJ1-1 TRBV2 NA NA TGTGCCAGCAGGAGGGAACAGACGAACACTGAAGCTTTCTTT CASRREQTNTEAFF
TRBJ1-6 TRBV4-2 NA NA TGTGCCAGCAGCCAAGAGGGGCAGTATAATTCACCCCTCCACTTT CASSQEGQYNSPLHF
TRBJ2-7 TRBV5-4 TRBD1 NA TGTGCCAGCAGCTCACAGGGGATAGGGGCCTACGAGCAGTACTTC CASSSQGIGAYEQYF